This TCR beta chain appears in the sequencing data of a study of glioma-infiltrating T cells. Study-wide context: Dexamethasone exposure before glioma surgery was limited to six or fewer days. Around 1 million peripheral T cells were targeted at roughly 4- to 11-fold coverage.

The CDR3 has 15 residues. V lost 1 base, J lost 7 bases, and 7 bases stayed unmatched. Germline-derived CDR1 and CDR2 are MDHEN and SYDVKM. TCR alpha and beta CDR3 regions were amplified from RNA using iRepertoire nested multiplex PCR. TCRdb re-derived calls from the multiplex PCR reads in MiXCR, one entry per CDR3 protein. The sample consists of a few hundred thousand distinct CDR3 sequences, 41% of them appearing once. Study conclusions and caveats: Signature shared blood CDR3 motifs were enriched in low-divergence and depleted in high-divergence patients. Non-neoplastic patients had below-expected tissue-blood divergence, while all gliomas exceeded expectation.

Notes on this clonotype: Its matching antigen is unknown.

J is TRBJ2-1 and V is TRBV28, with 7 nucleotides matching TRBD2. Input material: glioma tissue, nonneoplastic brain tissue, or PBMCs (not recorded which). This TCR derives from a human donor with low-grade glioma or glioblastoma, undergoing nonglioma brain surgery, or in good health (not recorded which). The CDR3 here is CASSLLAGELNEQFF. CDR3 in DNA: TGTGCCAGCAGTTTATTGGCGGGAGAATTGAATGAGCAGTTCTTC.